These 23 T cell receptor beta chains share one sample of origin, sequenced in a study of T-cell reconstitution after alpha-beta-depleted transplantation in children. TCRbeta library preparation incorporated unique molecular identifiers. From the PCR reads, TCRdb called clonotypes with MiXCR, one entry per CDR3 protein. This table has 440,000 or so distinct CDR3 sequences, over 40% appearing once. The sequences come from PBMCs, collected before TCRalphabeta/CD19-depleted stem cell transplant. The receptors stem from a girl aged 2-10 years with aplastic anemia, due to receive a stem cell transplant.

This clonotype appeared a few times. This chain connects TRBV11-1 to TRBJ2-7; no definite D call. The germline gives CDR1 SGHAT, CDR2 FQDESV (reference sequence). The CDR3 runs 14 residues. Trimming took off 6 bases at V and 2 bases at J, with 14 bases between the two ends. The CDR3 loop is CASRLTRSTYEQYF. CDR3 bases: TGTGCCAGCAGGCTGACGAGGAGTACCTACGAGCAGTACTTC. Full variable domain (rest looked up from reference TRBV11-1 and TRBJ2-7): EAEVAQSPRYKITEKSQAVAFWCDPISGHATLYWYRQILGQGPELLVQFQDESVVDDSQLPKDRFSAERLKGVDSTLKIQPAELGDSAMYLCASRLTRSTYEQYFGPGTRLTVT.

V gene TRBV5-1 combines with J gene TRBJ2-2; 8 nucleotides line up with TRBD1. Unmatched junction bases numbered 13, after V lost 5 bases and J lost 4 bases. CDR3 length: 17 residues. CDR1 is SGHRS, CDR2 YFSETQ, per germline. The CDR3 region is CASRGPSGTGSTGELFF. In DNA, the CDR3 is TGCGCCAGCAGAGGCCCCTCCGGGACAGGTAGCACCGGGGAGCTGTTTTTT.

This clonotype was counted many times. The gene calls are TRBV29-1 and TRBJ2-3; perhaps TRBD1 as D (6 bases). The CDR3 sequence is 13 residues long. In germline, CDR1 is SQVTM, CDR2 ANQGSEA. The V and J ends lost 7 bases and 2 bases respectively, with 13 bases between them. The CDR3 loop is CSASGQNTDTQYF. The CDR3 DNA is TGCAGCGCCTCGGGACAAAACACAGATACGCAGTATTTT.

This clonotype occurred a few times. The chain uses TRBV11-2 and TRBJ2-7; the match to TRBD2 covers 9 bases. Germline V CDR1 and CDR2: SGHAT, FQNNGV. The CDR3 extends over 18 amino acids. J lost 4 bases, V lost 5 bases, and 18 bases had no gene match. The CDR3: CASSLKTLAGLSWYEQYF. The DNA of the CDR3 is TGTGCCAGCAGCCTGAAGACGCTAGCGGGGCTATCCTGGTACGAGCAGTACTTC.

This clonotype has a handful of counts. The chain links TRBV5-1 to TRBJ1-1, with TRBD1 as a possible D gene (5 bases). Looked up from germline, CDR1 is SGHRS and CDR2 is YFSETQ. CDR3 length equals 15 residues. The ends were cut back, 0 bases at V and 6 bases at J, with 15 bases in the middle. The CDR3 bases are TGCGCCAGCAGCTTGGTCGGGGCCTCTGGGGCTGAAGCTTTCTTT. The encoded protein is CASSLVGASGAEAFF.

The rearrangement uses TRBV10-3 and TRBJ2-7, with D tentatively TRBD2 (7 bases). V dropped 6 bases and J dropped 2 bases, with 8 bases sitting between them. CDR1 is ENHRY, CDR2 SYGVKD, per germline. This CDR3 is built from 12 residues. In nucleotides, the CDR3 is TGTGCCATCAGCGGGGGGCCCTACGAGCAGTACTTC. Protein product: CAISGGPYEQYF.

The CDR3 reads CSVEDRQDSYEQYF. CDR3 nucleotide sequence: TGCAGCGTTGAGGACAGGCAAGACTCCTACGAGCAGTACTTC. The chain carries TRBV29-1 and TRBJ2-7; 7 bases match TRBD1. The trim removed 3 bases at V and 0 bases at J, leaving 5 bases unmatched. CDR1 and CDR2 from the germline V gene are SQVTM and ANQGSEA. The CDR3 covers 14 residues.

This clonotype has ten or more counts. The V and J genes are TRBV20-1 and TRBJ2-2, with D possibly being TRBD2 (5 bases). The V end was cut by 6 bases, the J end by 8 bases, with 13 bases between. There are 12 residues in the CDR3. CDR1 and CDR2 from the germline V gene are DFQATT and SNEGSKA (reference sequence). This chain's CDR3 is CSALPGSGELFF. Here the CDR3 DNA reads TGCAGTGCCCTACCGGGGTCAGGGGAGCTGTTTTTT.

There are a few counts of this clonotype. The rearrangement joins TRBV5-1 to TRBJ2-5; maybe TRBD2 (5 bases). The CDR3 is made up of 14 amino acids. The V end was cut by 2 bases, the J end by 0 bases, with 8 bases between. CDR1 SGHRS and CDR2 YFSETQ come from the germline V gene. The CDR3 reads CASSFGNHQETQYF. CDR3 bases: TGCGCCAGCAGCTTCGGGAACCACCAAGAGACCCAGTACTTC. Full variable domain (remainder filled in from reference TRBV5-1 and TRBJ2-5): KAGVTQTPRYLIKTRGQQVTLSCSPISGHRSVSWYQQTPGQGLQFLFEYFSETQRNKGNFPGRFSGRQFSNSRSEMNVSTLELGDSALYLCASSFGNHQETQYFGPGTRLLVL.

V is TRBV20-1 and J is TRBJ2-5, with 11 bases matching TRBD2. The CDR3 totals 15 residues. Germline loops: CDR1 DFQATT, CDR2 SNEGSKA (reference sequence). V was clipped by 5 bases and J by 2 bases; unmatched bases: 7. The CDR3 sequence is CSALGLAGLQETQYF. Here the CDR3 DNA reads TGCAGTGCTCTTGGACTAGCGGGTTTACAAGAGACCCAGTACTTC.

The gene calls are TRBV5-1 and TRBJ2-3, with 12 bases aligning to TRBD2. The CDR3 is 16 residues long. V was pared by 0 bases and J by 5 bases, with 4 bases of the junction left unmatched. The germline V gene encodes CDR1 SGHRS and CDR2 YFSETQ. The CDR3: CASSLGLAGAVDTQYF. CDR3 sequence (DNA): TGCGCCAGCAGCTTGGGACTAGCGGGAGCGGTAGATACGCAGTATTTT.

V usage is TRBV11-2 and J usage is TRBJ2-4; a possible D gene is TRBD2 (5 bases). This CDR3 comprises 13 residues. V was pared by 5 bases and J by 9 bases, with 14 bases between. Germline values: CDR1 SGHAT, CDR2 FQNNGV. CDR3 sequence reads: CASSIGVKGIQYF. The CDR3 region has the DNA TGTGCCAGCAGCATCGGGGTAAAAGGCATTCAGTACTTC.

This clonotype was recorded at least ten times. Here the CDR3 reads CASSPEREGTLTQYF. CDR3 DNA: TGTGCCAGCAGCCCGGAGCGGGAGGGCACCCTTACGCAGTATTTT. The gene calls are TRBV7-2 and TRBJ2-3, with 10 bases that match TRBD2. CDR3 length: 15 residues. V lost 5 bases and J lost 8; bases outside the gene matches: 10. The germline gives CDR1 SGHTA, CDR2 FQGNSA.

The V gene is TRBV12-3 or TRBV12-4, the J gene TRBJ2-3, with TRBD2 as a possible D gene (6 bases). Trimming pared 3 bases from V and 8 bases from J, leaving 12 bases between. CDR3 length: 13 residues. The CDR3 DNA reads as TGTGCCAGCAGTTTCCTCCAGGAGGGTACGCAGTATTTT. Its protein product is CASSFLQEGTQYF.

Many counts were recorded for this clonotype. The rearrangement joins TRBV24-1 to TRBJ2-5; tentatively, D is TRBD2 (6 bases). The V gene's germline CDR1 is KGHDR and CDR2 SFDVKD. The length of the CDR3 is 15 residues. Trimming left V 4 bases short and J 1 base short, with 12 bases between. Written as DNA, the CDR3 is TGTGCCACCAGTGACGCTGTGGGGGGCCAAGAGACCCAGTACTTC. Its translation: CATSDAVGGQETQYF.

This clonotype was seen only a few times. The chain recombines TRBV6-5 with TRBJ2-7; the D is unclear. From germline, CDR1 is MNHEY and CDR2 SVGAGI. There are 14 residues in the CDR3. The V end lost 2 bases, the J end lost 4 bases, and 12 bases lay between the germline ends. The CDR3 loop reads CASSYAQERYEQYF. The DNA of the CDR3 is TGTGCCAGCAGTTACGCCCAGGAAAGATACGAGCAGTACTTC.

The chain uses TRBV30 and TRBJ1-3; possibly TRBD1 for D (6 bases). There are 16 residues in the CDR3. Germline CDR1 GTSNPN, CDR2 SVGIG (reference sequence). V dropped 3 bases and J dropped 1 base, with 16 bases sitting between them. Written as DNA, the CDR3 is TGTGCCTGGAGCCTCTGGGGGGCACCTTCTGGAAACACCATATATTTT. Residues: CAWSLWGAPSGNTIYF.

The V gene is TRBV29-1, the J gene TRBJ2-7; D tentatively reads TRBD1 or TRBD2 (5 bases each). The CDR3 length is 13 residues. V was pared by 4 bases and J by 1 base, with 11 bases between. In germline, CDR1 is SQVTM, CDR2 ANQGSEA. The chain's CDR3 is CSVVLRGSYEQYF. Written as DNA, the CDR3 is TGCAGCGTTGTTTTGAGGGGATCCTACGAGCAGTACTTC.

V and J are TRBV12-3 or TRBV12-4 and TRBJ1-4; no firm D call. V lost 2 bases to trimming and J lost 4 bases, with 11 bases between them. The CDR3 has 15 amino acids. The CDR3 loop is CASSLRPSINEKLFF. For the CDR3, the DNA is TGTGCCAGCAGTTTACGACCGAGTATTAATGAAAAACTGTTTTTT.

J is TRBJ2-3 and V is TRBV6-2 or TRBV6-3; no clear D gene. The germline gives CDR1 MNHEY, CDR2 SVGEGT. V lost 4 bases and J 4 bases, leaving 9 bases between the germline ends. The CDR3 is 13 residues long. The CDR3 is CASSSSLADTQYF. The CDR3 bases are TGTGCCAGCAGTTCTTCTTTAGCAGATACGCAGTATTTT.

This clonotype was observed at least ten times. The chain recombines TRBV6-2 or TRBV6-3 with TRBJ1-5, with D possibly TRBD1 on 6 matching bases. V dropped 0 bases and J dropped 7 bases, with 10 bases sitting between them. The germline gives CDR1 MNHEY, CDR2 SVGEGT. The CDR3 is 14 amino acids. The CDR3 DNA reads TGTGCCAGCAGTTACTCCGGAGGGGGGCAGCCCCAGCATTTT. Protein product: CASSYSGGGQPQHF.

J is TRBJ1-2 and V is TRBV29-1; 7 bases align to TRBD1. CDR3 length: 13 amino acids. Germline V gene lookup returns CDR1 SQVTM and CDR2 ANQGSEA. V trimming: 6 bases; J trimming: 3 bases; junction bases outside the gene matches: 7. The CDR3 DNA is TGCAGCGTGCCCAGGGGGGTGGACTATGGCTACACCTTC. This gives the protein CSVPRGVDYGYTF. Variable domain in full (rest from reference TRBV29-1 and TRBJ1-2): SAVISQKPSRDICQRGTSLTIQCQVDSQVTMMFWYRQQPGQSLTLIATANQGSEATYESGFVIDKFPISRPNLTFSTLTVSNMSPEDSSIYLCSVPRGVDYGYTFGSGTRLTVV.

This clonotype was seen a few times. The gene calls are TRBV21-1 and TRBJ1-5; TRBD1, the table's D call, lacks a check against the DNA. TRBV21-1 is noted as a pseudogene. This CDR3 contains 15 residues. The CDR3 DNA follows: TGTGCCAGCTGCTCGGGGGACAGGCAGAATCAGCCCCAGCATTTT. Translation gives CASCSGDRQNQPQHF.